This entry describes one TCR beta chain. The V gene end was trimmed by 3 bases and the J gene end by 6 bases; junction bases not matched to a gene: 9. This CDR3 has 16 amino acids. Germline CDR1 reads KGHSH; CDR2 reads LQKENI. What the recovered Cohort 3 donors had was two negative PCRs, clearance, or symptom resolution. The sample is drawn from a study of blood T cell repertoires in COVID-19. Profiled with immunoSEQ multiplex PCR; TCRdb holds only in-frame clones, not every one. Altogether a few hundred thousand clones are present, more than 75% being singletons, with the ten largest covering about 1.2%.

This TCR came from a young woman who had recovered from COVID-19. The rearrangement uses TRBV18 and TRBJ2-5, with TRBD2 matching 11 bases. The material sequenced was PBMCs or T cells enriched from blood (not recorded which). CDR3 sequence: CASSPALAGGPKTQYF. Here the CDR3 DNA reads TGTGCCAGCTCACCCGCATTAGCGGGGGGGCCGAAGACCCAGTACTTC.